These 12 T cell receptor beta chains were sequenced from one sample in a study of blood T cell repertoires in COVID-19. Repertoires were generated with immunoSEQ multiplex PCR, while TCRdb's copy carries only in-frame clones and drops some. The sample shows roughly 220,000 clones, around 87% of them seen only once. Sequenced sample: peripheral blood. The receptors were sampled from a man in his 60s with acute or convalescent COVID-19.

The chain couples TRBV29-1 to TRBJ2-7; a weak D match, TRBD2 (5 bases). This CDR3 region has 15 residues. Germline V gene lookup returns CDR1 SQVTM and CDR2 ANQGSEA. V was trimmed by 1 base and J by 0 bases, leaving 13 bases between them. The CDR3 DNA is TGCAGCGTTGAAGTAGGATCGGGGATCTCCTACGAGCAGTACTTC. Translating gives CSVEVGSGISYEQYF.

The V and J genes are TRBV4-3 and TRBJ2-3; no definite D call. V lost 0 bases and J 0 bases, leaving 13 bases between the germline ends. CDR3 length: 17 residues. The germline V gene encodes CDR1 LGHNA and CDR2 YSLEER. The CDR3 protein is CASSQEASQVSTDTQYF. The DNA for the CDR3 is TGCGCCAGCAGCCAAGAGGCGAGCCAGGTTAGCACAGATACGCAGTATTTT.

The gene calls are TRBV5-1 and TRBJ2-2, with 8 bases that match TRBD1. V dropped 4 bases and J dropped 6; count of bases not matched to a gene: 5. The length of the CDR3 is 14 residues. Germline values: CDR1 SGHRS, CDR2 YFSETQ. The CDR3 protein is CASSGTGGSGELFF. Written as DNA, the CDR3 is TGCGCCAGCAGCGGGACAGGCGGTTCCGGGGAGCTGTTTTTT.

The CDR3 loop reads CASSQARQGASAFF. CDR3 in DNA: TGTGCCAGCAGCCAAGCCCGACAGGGGGCGTCAGCTTTCTTT. This chain joins TRBV7-2 and TRBJ1-1; 10 nucleotides align to TRBD1. CDR3 length equals 14 residues. The germline V gene has CDR1 SGHTA and CDR2 FQGNSA. Trimming cost V 5 bases and J 10 bases; bases outside gene matches: 10. The full variable domain, in which reference TRBV7-2 and TRBJ1-1 provide the parts outside the CDR3, is GAGVSQSPSNKVTEKGKDVELRCDPISGHTALYWYRQSLGQGLEFLIYFQGNSAPDKSGLPSDRFSAERTGGSVSTLTIQRTQQEDSAVYLCASSQARQGASAFFGQGTRLTVV.

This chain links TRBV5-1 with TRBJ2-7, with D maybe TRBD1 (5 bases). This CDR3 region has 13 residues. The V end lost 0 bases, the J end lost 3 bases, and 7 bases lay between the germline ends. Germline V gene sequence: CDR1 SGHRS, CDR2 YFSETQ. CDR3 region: CASSLVQGYEQYF. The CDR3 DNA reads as TGCGCCAGCAGCTTGGTTCAGGGCTACGAGCAGTACTTC.

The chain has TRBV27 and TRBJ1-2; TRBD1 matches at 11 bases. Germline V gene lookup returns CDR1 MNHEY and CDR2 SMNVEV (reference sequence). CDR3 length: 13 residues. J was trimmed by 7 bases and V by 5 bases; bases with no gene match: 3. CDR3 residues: CASSPGTGGGYTF. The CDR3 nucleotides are TGTGCCAGCAGTCCCGGGACAGGGGGTGGCTACACCTTC.

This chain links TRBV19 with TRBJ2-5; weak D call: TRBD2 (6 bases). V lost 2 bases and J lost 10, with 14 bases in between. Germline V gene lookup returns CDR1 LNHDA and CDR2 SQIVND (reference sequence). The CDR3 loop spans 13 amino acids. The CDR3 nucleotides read TGTGCCAGTAGTATAACCCCCACCGGGAGCCAGTACTTC. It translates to CASSITPTGSQYF. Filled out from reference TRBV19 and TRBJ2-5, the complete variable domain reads DGGITQSPKYLFRKEGQNVTLSCEQNLNHDAMYWYRQDPGQGLRLIYYSQIVNDFQKGDIAEGYSVSREKKESFPLTVTSAQKNPTAFYLCASSITPTGSQYFGPGTRLLVL.

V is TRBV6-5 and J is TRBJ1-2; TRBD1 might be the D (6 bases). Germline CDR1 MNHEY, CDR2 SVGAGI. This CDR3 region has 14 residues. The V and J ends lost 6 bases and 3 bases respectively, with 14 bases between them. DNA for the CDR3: TGTGCCAGCAGGAATTCCGGGACACACTATGGCTACACCTTC. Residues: CASRNSGTHYGYTF.

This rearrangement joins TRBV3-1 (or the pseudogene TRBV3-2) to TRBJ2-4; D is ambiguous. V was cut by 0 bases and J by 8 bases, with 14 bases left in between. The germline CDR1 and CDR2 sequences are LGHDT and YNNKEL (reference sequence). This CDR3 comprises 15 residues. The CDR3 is CASSQDPTVGHIQYF. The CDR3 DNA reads TGTGCCAGCAGCCAAGATCCAACGGTTGGTCACATTCAGTACTTC.

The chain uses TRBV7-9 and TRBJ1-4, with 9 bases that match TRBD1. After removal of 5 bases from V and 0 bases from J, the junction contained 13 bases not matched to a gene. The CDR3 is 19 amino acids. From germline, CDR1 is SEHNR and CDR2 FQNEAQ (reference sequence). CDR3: CASSPRQGGSPSTNEKLFF. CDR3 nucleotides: TGTGCCAGCAGCCCGCGACAGGGGGGTTCCCCCTCAACTAATGAAAAACTGTTTTTT.

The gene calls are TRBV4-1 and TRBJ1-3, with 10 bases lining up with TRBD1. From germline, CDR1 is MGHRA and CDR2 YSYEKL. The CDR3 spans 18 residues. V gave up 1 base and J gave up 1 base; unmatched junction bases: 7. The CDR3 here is CASSQVRDRGSSGNTIYF. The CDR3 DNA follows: TGCGCCAGCAGCCAAGTCCGGGACAGGGGAAGTTCTGGAAACACCATATATTTT.

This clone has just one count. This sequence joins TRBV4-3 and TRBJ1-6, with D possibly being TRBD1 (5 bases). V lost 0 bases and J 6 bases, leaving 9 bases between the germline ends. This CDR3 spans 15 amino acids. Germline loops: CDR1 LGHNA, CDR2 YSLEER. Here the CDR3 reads CASSQEGRGNSPLHF. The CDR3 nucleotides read TGCGCCAGCAGCCAAGAGGGAAGGGGTAATTCACCCCTCCACTTT.